This TCR beta chain stems from a study of blood T cell repertoires in COVID-19 (dated by TCRdb to between 2020 and 2021). With regard to the full study: The collaborator samples originated in the United States, Italy and Spain and spanned the acute and convalescent phases of COVID-19. The repertoires were made available in a free public database intended to serve as a resource for research on the immune response to SARS-CoV-2. The material from the prospective study consisted of cDNA or gDNA derived from T cells, B-cell-depleted T cells, or PBMCs. The dataset comprised deeply sampled blood TCRbeta repertoires from subjects exposed to, actively infected with, or recovered from COVID-19. Where HLA class I and class II types were available, the types were taken from metadata supplied by the sample provider, not from assay-based typing. The samples were drawn from the first 160 participants of the ongoing ImmuneRACE study and from about 1,200 subjects provided by 6 global collaborators. The sample metadata nearly always contained a de-identified subject ID, COVID-19 status, age in years and sex.

From a lookup of the germline V gene, CDR1 and CDR2 are MNHEY and SVGAGI. The junction shows trimming of 6 bases on V and 5 bases on J, plus 19 bases between the germline ends. Counted from cysteine to phenylalanine, this CDR3 has 15 amino acids. Only the CDR3 DNA stays, 45 bases, in frame from base 1. Each collaborating institution followed its own protocols to collect whole blood in K2EDTA tubes. For TCRbeta analysis, collaborator samples were shipped as frozen whole blood, as isolated PBMCs, or as DNA extracted from either sample type. TCRbeta CDR3 regions were amplified from genomic DNA using the immunoSEQ Assay, a bias-controlled multiplex PCR. The source study handled its data this way. The number of nucleated cells in each sample was estimated from the amplification of reference gene primers within the assay. To quantify the absolute abundance of each unique TCRbeta CDR3 rearrangement, sequence reads were collapsed and filtered. Productive Simpson clonality was computed per sample as the square root of Simpson's diversity index over productive rearrangements. In TCRdb, the immuneACCESS table is reduced to in-frame sequences with V and J assigned. These tables do not hold every clone; where another copy was compared, an unresolved V gene accounts for under half, and the others remain unexplained. The DNA was the basis for D and trimming; V, J and clone size are from that table. In all, the sample holds approximately 150,000 clones, and about 90% of those were seen once. The leading ten clones occupy about 5.7% of the sample.

A remark on this clone: Its specific antigen is unknown. Per-base quality was not reported, and no clone a single base away is much larger than it.

Paper-wide results and their limitations: Clinical and demographic metadata were provided uncurated, with the amount varying by source and participant.

This clonotype was obtained from a man at least 80 years old with acute or convalescent COVID-19. The V and J segments used are TRBV6-5 and TRBJ1-2; TRBD1 might be the D gene, on 6 matching bases. The sequencing input was peripheral blood. The DNA is as follows: TGTGCCAGCAGCGGGGGGGGGCGCGTTTGGTATGGCTACACCTTC. Its protein product is CASSGGGRVWYGYTF.